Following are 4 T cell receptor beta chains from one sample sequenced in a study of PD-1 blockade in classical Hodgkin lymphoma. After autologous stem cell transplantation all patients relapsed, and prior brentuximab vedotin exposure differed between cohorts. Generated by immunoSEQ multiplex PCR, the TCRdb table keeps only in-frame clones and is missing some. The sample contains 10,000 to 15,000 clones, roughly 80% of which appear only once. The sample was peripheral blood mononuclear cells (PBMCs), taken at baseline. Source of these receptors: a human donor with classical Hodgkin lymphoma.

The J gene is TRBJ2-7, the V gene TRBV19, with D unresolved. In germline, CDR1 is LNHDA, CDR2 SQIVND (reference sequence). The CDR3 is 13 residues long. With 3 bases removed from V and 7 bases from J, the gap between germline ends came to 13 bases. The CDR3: CASSIRGPHEQYF. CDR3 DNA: TGTGCCAGTAGTATCCGTGGACCTCATGAGCAGTACTTC.

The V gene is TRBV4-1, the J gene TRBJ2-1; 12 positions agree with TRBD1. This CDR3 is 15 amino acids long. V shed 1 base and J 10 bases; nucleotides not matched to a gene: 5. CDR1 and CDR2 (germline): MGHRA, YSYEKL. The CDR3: CASSQVGTGGKEQFF. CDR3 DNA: TGCGCCAGCAGCCAAGTTGGGACAGGGGGCAAAGAGCAGTTCTTC.

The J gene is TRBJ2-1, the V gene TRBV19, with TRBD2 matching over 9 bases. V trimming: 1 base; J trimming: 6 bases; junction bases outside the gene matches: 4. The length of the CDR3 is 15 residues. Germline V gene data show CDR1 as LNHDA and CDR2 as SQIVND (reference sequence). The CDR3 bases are TGTGCCAGTAGTATAGGTGTAGCGGGAGTCAATGAGCAGTTCTTC. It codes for CASSIGVAGVNEQFF.

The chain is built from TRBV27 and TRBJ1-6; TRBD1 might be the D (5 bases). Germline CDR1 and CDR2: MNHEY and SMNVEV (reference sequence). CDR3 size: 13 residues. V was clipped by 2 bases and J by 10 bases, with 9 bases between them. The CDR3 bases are TGTGCCAGCAGTTTAGGGACCGACTCACCCCTCCACTTT. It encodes CASSLGTDSPLHF.